The 12 T cell receptor beta chains reported below all come from one sample, sequenced in a study of technical replicates of blood from a handful of donors. Repertoires were generated with immunoSEQ multiplex PCR, while TCRdb's copy carries only in-frame clones and drops some. This sample has some 76,000 clones, with 95% to 98% found just once. Sequences were obtained from T cells isolated from PBMCs. These receptor sequences come from a human donor in good health.

The chain carries TRBV19 and TRBJ2-1; D is perhaps TRBD2 (6 bases). CDR3 length: 14 residues. The germline V gene has CDR1 LNHDA and CDR2 SQIVND (reference sequence). V was trimmed by 5 bases and J by 3 bases, leaving 11 bases between them. CDR3 in amino acids: CASSLADYYNEQFF. CDR3 in DNA: TGTGCCAGTAGTTTGGCGGACTACTACAATGAGCAGTTCTTC.

The chain links TRBV6-5 to TRBJ1-3, with a weak D call TRBD1 (6 bases). With 2 bases removed from V and 4 bases from J, the gap between germline ends came to 12 bases. The CDR3 consists of 15 residues. CDR1 and CDR2 (germline): MNHEY, SVGAGI. Here the CDR3 DNA reads TGTGCCAGCAGTTACGGCCAGGGGTCCGGAAACACCATATATTTT. Residues: CASSYGQGSGNTIYF.

V and J are TRBV6-5 and TRBJ2-3; the match to TRBD2 covers 9 bases. The CDR3 sequence is 14 residues long. Germline CDR1 is MNHEY and CDR2 is SVGAGI. The V segment lost 5 bases and the J segment 2 bases; nucleotides outside the gene matches: 2. This chain's CDR3 is CASSSGRFTDTQYF. CDR3 coding DNA: TGTGCCAGCAGTAGCGGGAGGTTCACAGATACGCAGTATTTT.

The table lists this clone with a count of one. The rearrangement links TRBV2 to TRBJ1-1, with 12 positions matching TRBD1. Germline V lookup: CDR1 SNHLY, CDR2 FYNNEI. CDR3 size: 16 residues. V was clipped by 6 bases and J by 0 bases; unmatched bases: 5. DNA for the CDR3: TGTGCCAGCAGGGGAGGGACAGGGGGCTTGAACACTGAAGCTTTCTTT. Residues: CASRGGTGGLNTEAFF.

The chain has TRBV7-8 and TRBJ2-7, with a weak D call TRBD2 (5 bases). V lost 5 bases, J lost 0 bases, and 8 bases lay in between. The CDR3 is 13 amino acids. Germline V gene lookup returns CDR1 SGHVS and CDR2 FQNEAQ. The CDR3 spells CASSDGSSYEQYF. CDR3 coding DNA: TGTGCCAGCAGCGATGGGAGCTCCTACGAGCAGTACTTC.

The chain carries TRBV27 and TRBJ1-1; D is ambiguous. V shed 2 bases and J shed 5 bases, with 9 bases lying between them. This CDR3 is built from 13 residues. The V gene's germline CDR1 is MNHEY and CDR2 SMNVEV (reference sequence). CDR3: CASSLQVSTEAFF. CDR3 DNA sequence: TGTGCCAGCAGTTTACAGGTCTCGACTGAAGCTTTCTTT.

This clone is a singleton in its sample. J is TRBJ2-7 and V is TRBV15, with D perhaps matching TRBD2 (5 bases). The CDR3 totals 15 residues. Trimming left V 0 bases short and J 4 bases short, with 13 bases between. Germline V gene data show CDR1 as LNHNV and CDR2 as YYDKDF (reference sequence). The CDR3 here is CATSRDSRSGYEQYF. DNA for the CDR3: TGTGCCACCAGCAGAGATAGCAGGTCGGGATACGAGCAGTACTTC.

The V call is TRBV5-6, the J call TRBJ1-2, with unresolved D. Trimming pared 2 bases from V and 4 bases from J, leaving 9 bases between. The CDR3 is made up of 13 amino acids. Germline-derived CDR1 and CDR2 are SGHDT and YYEEEE. DNA of the CDR3: TGTGCCAGCAGCTTCTCCTCCAGCTATGGCTACACCTTC. Translating it yields CASSFSSSYGYTF.

V and J are TRBV7-2 and TRBJ2-4; 10 positions match TRBD1. Germline V gene data show CDR1 as SGHTA and CDR2 as FQGNSA. This CDR3 is 17 amino acids long. Unmatched junction bases numbered 8, after V lost 5 bases and J lost 1 base. CDR3 DNA: TGTGCCAGCAGCCTACGGGACAGGGGTCTGGCCAAAAACATTCAGTACTTC. Protein product: CASSLRDRGLAKNIQYF. Full variable domain (missing parts from reference TRBV7-2 and TRBJ2-4): GAGVSQSPSNKVTEKGKDVELRCDPISGHTALYWYRQSLGQGLEFLIYFQGNSAPDKSGLPSDRFSAERTGGSVSTLTIQRTQQEDSAVYLCASSLRDRGLAKNIQYFGAGTRLSVL.

The chain couples TRBV4-1 to TRBJ2-5; 13 bases match TRBD2. V lost 2 bases, J lost 4 bases, and 16 bases stayed unmatched. Per germline, CDR1 MGHRA and CDR2 YSYEKL. The CDR3 spans 20 residues. The CDR3 DNA reads TGCGCCAGCAGCCAATTACTGACCGGGACTAGCGGGATACTGTCAGAGACCCAGTACTTC. Protein: CASSQLLTGTSGILSETQYF.

This sequence joins TRBV18 and TRBJ1-2, with 8 bases that match TRBD1. Germline CDR1 is KGHSH and CDR2 is LQKENI. The junction had 7 bases not matched to a gene; V was cut back by 3 bases and J by 4 bases. The CDR3 is 15 amino acids. CDR3 protein: CASSPVDRGGYGYTF. The DNA of the CDR3 is TGTGCCAGCTCACCGGTCGACAGGGGCGGCTATGGCTACACCTTC.

The CDR3 protein is CASSQETGSETQYF. In DNA, the CDR3 is TGTGCCAGCAGCCAAGAGACAGGGTCAGAGACCCAGTACTTC. This chain uses TRBV4-2 with TRBJ2-5; 7 bases are shared with TRBD1. The germline gives CDR1 LGHNA, CDR2 YNFKEQ. CDR3 size: 14 residues. Unmatched junction bases numbered 2, after V lost 0 bases and J lost 4 bases.